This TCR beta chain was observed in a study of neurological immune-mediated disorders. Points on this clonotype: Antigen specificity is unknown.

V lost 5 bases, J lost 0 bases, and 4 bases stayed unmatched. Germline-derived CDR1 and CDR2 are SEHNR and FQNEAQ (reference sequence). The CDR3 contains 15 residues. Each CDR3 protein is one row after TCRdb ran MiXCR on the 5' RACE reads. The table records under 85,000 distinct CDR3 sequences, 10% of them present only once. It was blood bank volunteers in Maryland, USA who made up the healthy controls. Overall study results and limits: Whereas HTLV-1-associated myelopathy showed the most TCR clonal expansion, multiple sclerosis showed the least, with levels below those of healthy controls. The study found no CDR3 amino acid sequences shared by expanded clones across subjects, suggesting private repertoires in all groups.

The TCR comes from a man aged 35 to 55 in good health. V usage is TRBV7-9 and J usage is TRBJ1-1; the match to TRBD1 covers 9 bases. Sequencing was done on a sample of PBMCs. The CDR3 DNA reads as TGTGCCAGCAGCCCGGGACAGGGACTGAACACTGAAGCTTTCTTT. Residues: CASSPGQGLNTEAFF.